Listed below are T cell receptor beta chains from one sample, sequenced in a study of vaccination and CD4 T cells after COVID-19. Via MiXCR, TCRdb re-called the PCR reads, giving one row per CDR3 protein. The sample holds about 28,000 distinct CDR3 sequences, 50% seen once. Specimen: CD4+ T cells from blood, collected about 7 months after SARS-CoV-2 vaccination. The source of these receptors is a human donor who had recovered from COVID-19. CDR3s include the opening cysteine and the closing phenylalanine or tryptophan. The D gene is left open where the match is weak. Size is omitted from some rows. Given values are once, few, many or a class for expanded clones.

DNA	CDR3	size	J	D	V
TGTGCCAGCAGCTTAAATCAGGGCAGGGAAGCTTTCTTT	CASSLNQGREAFF	-	TRBJ1-1	-	TRBV7-3
TGTGCCAGCAACCCGGGACAGGGGTCCTATAATTCACCCCTCCACTTT	CASNPGQGSYNSPLHF	few	TRBJ1-6	TRBD1	TRBV7-2
TGTGCCAGCAGCTTAGTGGCGGGAGGCGGGACCGGGGAGCTGTTTTTT	CASSLVAGGGTGELFF	-	TRBJ2-2	TRBD2	TRBV7-6
TGTGCCAGCAGTTCAGGGACAGGGGCCCCGTATAGCAATCAGCCCCAGCATTTT	CASSSGTGAPYSNQPQHF	-	TRBJ1-5	TRBD1	TRBV6-5
TGTGCCAGTAGTATACAGGGATTCGGGCAGACCCAGTACTTC	CASSIQGFGQTQYF	-	TRBJ2-5	-	TRBV19
TGTGCCAGCAGTCCAGAGAGGGGCACAGATACGCAGTATTTT	CASSPERGTDTQYF	once	TRBJ2-3	-	TRBV27
TGTGCCATCAAGGGCCGACAGGGGGCTTATGGCTACACCTTC	CAIKGRQGAYGYTF	few	TRBJ1-2	TRBD1	TRBV28
TGTGCCAGCAGCCACGGGACAGGGTCCTACGAGCAGTACTTC	CASSHGTGSYEQYF	-	TRBJ2-7	TRBD1	TRBV14
TGTGCCAGCAGCCATTTTAGCGGGAATTACTACGAGCAGTACTTC	CASSHFSGNYYEQYF	-	TRBJ2-7	TRBD2	TRBV11-1
TGTGCCAGCGGACTACTAGCGGGATGGGGCGAGACCCAGTACTTC	CASGLLAGWGETQYF	few	TRBJ2-5	TRBD2	TRBV25-1
TGTGCCAGCAGCTTTGGCCTCTATGGCTACACCTTC	CASSFGLYGYTF	-	TRBJ1-2	-	TRBV7-8
TGTGCCAGCGGCCAGGCTAGCTCCTACAATGAGCAGTTCTTC	CASGQASSYNEQFF	few	TRBJ2-1	-	TRBV6-1
TGTGCCAGCAGCTTAGAGTCTGGTCGGGAACAGTTCTTC	CASSLESGREQFF	-	TRBJ2-1	-	TRBV7-3
TGCAGTGCTACCAACAGAGGGGGGAGCCCTCATTTAGAGCAGTACTTC	CSATNRGGSPHLEQYF	-	TRBJ2-7	-	TRBV20-1
TGCAGTGCTAGTAGGGGACATAGTCTTGAAGCTTTCTTT	CSASRGHSLEAFF	few	TRBJ1-1	-	TRBV20-1
TGTGCCATCTCCGCAGGGGTGGGGAACGAGCAGTACTTC	CAISAGVGNEQYF	-	TRBJ2-7	-	TRBV10-3
TGTGCCAGCAGCTCCAGGGACAGCCCCTCCTACAATGAGCAGTTCTTC	CASSSRDSPSYNEQFF	-	TRBJ2-1	TRBD1	TRBV7-9
TGTGCCACCAGGGGACAGGGGGTCGCCGGGGCCAACGTCCTGACTTTC	CATRGQGVAGANVLTF	-	TRBJ2-6	TRBD1	TRBV15
TGCAGTGCTCGGCGGGGGGACAGGGACCAAGAGACCCAGTACTTC	CSARRGDRDQETQYF	few	TRBJ2-5	-	TRBV20-1
TGTGCCACCAGCAGAGGTCGGACTGGCAACACAGATACGCAGTATTTT	CATSRGRTGNTDTQYF	-	TRBJ2-3	-	TRBV15
TGTGCCAGCAAGGGCAGGGCTAATCAGCCCCAGCATTTT	CASKGRANQPQHF	-	TRBJ1-5	-	TRBV12-3/TRBV12-4
TGTGCCAGCAGTTCCGGGACCGCCTACGAGCAGTACTTC	CASSSGTAYEQYF	-	TRBJ2-7	-	TRBV2
TGCAGTGCTAGAGATCCTGCGCGGGAGAGCACAGATACGCAGTATTTT	CSARDPARESTDTQYF	-	TRBJ2-3	TRBD2	TRBV20-1
TGTGCCAGCAGCTCGGGACTAGCGGGAGTCCGGGGCGAGCAGTACTTC	CASSSGLAGVRGEQYF	-	TRBJ2-7	TRBD2	TRBV7-2
TGCAGCGTTGTTGGGACTACGAACACCATATATTTT	CSVVGTTNTIYF	-	TRBJ1-3	-	TRBV29-1
TGTGCCAGTAGTCCCATTCCAAACAGGGGGATGCTTTGGGAGCAGTACTTC	CASSPIPNRGMLWEQYF	-	TRBJ2-7	TRBD1	TRBV19
TGTGCCAGTTCGGGGAGGCGTGGAGTCAATGAGCAGTTCTTC	CASSGRRGVNEQFF	few	TRBJ2-1	-	TRBV27
TGTGCCATCAGCCCGGAATGGGAGACCCAGTACTTC	CAISPEWETQYF	-	TRBJ2-5	-	TRBV10-3
TGTGCCACCAGTGTCCTCTTGCGGTCCCGGGGGGACAATGAGCAGTTCTTC	CATSVLLRSRGDNEQFF	-	TRBJ2-1	TRBD2	TRBV24-1
TGCACCAGCAGCCAAGATCACACAGGTGAAGATAATTCACCCCTCCACTTT	CTSSQDHTGEDNSPLHF	-	TRBJ1-6	-	TRBV1
TGTGCCAGCAGTTATGCCGTGTGGGAGCAGTACTTC	CASSYAVWEQYF	few	TRBJ2-7	-	TRBV6-2/TRBV6-3
TGTGCCATCAGTGTACTAGCGGGAGGACACAATGAGCAGTTCTTC	CAISVLAGGHNEQFF	-	TRBJ2-1	TRBD2	TRBV10-3
TGTGCCAGCAGCTCCTACAATGAGCAGTTCTTC	CASSSYNEQFF	-	TRBJ2-1	-	TRBV5-4
TGCAGTGCTAGAGATGACGAATTTTGGGATGAGCAGTTCTTC	CSARDDEFWDEQFF	-	TRBJ2-1	-	TRBV20-1
TGTGCCAGCAGTCGGAGGGCCGGCACAGATACGCAGTATTTT	CASSRRAGTDTQYF	-	TRBJ2-3	-	TRBV2
TGTGCCAGCAGCAGACGGGGGGAGCACTACGAGCAGTACTTC	CASSRRGEHYEQYF	-	TRBJ2-7	TRBD2	TRBV7-8
TGTGCCAGCAGTCAGACAGGGAGCTCCTACGAGCAGTACTTC	CASSQTGSSYEQYF	few	TRBJ2-7	TRBD1	TRBV6-1
TGTGCCAGCAGCGACCGGACCAGTTTGAATCGGCCCCAGCATTTT	CASSDRTSLNRPQHF	few	TRBJ1-5	-	TRBV27
TGTGCCAGCACGAGACAGGGGGCGCTTACGGATGGCTACACCTTC	CASTRQGALTDGYTF	-	TRBJ1-2	TRBD1	TRBV2
TGTGCCAGCAGGAAAACGGGGGGGATGTTCACTGAAGCTTTCTTT	CASRKTGGMFTEAFF	-	TRBJ1-1	-	TRBV28